The entry below gives a single TCR beta chain sequence along with its context. Antigen unknown. Healthy bone marrow donors made up the donor group. This sample was taken from a study of cytomegalovirus exposure and HLA in healthy donors. Notes on the study in general: Reported results showed that the classifier diagnosed cytomegalovirus status with high specificity and sensitivity.

The PCR was carried out with 60 Vbeta primers and 13 Jbeta primers. This table comes from immunoSEQ multiplex PCR, and its TCRdb copy is limited to in-frame clones, with some not included. The sample contains fewer than 110,000 clones, roughly 82% of which appear only once. With V trimmed by 5 bases and J by 3 bases, 10 bases remained unmatched. The CDR3 is made up of 15 amino acids. Germline V gene sequence: CDR1 SGHAT, CDR2 FQNNGV. Sequenced: PBMCs. The chain carries TRBV11-2 and TRBJ2-7; 7 nucleotides align to TRBD1. The clonotype originates from a male donor in good health and CMV-seronegative. The chain's CDR3 is CASSPLGTALYEQYF. CDR3 sequence (DNA): TGTGCCAGCAGCCCCCTCGGGACAGCTCTCTACGAGCAGTACTTC.